Below are 29 T cell receptor beta chains sequenced from a single sample in a study of regulatory and conventional T cells in RAG deficiency. The repertoire was sequenced with immunoSEQ multiplex PCR; TCRdb's copy has only in-frame clones and lacks some. Among 5,500 to 8,500 clones listed, roughly 86% were seen once. This sample also belongs to another study, concerning regulatory T cells. This second report adds: Amplification used 52 TRBV primers and 13 TRBJ primers.

Specimen: CD8+ T cells sorted from blood. Receptor source: a human donor in good health.

The chain recombines TRBV9 with TRBJ1-1; D might be TRBD1 (5 bases). Germline CDR1 is SGDLS and CDR2 is YYNGEE. CDR3 size: 15 residues. V was trimmed by 3 bases and J by 0 bases, leaving 12 bases between them. The CDR3 here is CASSGPGRLNTEAFF. DNA for the CDR3: TGTGCCAGCAGCGGTCCGGGACGGCTGAACACTGAAGCTTTCTTT.

The genes are TRBV11-2 and TRBJ2-5, with 9 bases matching TRBD1. From germline, CDR1 is SGHAT and CDR2 FQNNGV. The CDR3 covers 15 residues. Losses at the gene ends were 6 bases for V and 10 bases for J; bases not matched to a gene: 15. CDR3 DNA sequence: TGTGCCAGCAGTGATCCGGGACAGGGCTTTAGTGTCCAGTACTTC. It yields the protein CASSDPGQGFSVQYF. Looking up the rest from reference TRBV11-2 and TRBJ2-5 gives the full variable domain: EAGVAQSPRYKIIEKRQSVAFWCNPISGHATLYWYQQILGQGPKLLIQFQNNGVVDDSQLPKDRFSAERLKGVDSTLKIQPAKLEDSAVYLCASSDPGQGFSVQYFGPGTRLLVL.

The V gene is TRBV27, the J gene TRBJ2-6; D may be TRBD1 (6 bases). CDR1 is MNHEY and CDR2 is SMNVEV in the germline V gene (reference sequence). V lost 8 bases to trimming and J lost 4 bases, with 18 bases between them. This CDR3 comprises 16 residues. CDR3 residues: CASAQGWGPGANVLTF. In DNA, the CDR3 is TGTGCCAGCGCTCAAGGGTGGGGGCCCGGGGCCAACGTCCTGACTTTC.

This clone was seen more than once but under ten times. The chain recombines TRBV2 with TRBJ1-6, with 10 bases matching TRBD1. This CDR3 has 15 residues. Germline values: CDR1 SNHLY, CDR2 FYNNEI. Unmatched junction bases numbered 8, after V lost 7 bases and J lost 8 bases. The CDR3 DNA reads TGTGCCAGCATGCCCGGGACAGGGGAAGATTCACCCCTCCACTTT. Its translation: CASMPGTGEDSPLHF.

V and J are TRBV11-2 and TRBJ2-1; 11 nucleotides align to TRBD2. CDR3 length equals 15 residues. Germline V lookup: CDR1 SGHAT, CDR2 FQNNGV. Trimming at V came to 5 bases and at J to 6 bases, leaving 6 bases not matched to a gene. The CDR3 reads CASSPYSGGGNEQFF. The CDR3 coding sequence is TGTGCCAGCAGCCCGTATAGCGGGGGGGGCAATGAGCAGTTCTTC.

The V gene is TRBV6-6, the J gene TRBJ2-7; D is unclear. Germline CDR1 reads MNHNY; CDR2 reads SVGAGI (reference sequence). This CDR3 is 11 amino acids long. Trimming shortened V by 8 bases and J by 3 bases, and 8 bases separated the two germline ends. CDR3 region: CASAASYEQYF. The CDR3 DNA is TGTGCCAGCGCCGCTAGCTACGAGCAGTACTTC.

This sequence joins TRBV6-5 and TRBJ2-7; 8 bases match TRBD1. Germline assignment: CDR1 MNHEY and CDR2 SVGAGI. The junction had 7 bases not matched to a gene; V was cut back by 6 bases and J by 0 bases. This CDR3 is built from 15 residues. CDR3 amino acids: CASRLGGTGSYEQYF. The CDR3 nucleotides read TGTGCCAGCAGACTAGGAGGGACAGGCTCCTACGAGCAGTACTTC.

The chain is built from TRBV2 and TRBJ1-4; weak D call: TRBD1 (5 bases). V lost 5 bases to trimming and J lost 3 bases, with 16 bases between them. The CDR3 sequence is 16 residues long. Germline CDR1 and CDR2: SNHLY and FYNNEI. The CDR3 reads CASSPGRVRANEKLFF. The CDR3 DNA follows: TGTGCCAGCAGTCCAGGGAGGGTGCGGGCTAATGAAAAACTGTTTTTT.

The chain combines TRBV13 with TRBJ2-7; 8 bases line up with TRBD1. Germline lookup yields CDR1 PRHDT and CDR2 FYEKMQ (reference sequence). The CDR3 extends over 15 amino acids. The V segment lost 5 bases and the J segment 0 bases; nucleotides outside the gene matches: 6. For the CDR3, the DNA is TGTGCCAGCAGCGCCCGTGACAGGGGCTCCTACGAGCAGTACTTC. Protein product: CASSARDRGSYEQYF.

The CDR3 DNA follows: TGTGCCAGCAGTTTATTCCAGGGGATAGGGGCACCCCTCCACTTT. Its translation is CASSLFQGIGAPLHF. V is TRBV27 and J is TRBJ1-6; possibly TRBD1 for D (6 bases). The CDR3 is 15 residues long. The germline V gene encodes CDR1 MNHEY and CDR2 SMNVEV (reference sequence). V lost 1 base and J lost 11, with 15 bases in between.

The rearrangement uses TRBV19 and TRBJ1-1; no clear D gene. The CDR3 length is 12 residues. Germline CDR1 reads LNHDA; CDR2 reads SQIVND (reference sequence). V was shortened by 3 bases and J by 2 bases, with 4 bases between the two germline ends. CDR3 amino acids: CASSMGNTEAFF. CDR3 coding DNA: TGTGCCAGTAGTATGGGAAACACTGAAGCTTTCTTT.

This sequence joins TRBV30 and TRBJ1-5; the D is unclear. Germline loops: CDR1 GTSNPN, CDR2 SVGIG (reference sequence). The CDR3 extends over 13 amino acids. Trimming removed 2 bases at V and 3 bases at J, with 8 bases between. Here the CDR3 reads CAWSHGYNQPQHF. Written as DNA, the CDR3 is TGTGCCTGGAGTCATGGGTACAATCAGCCCCAGCATTTT.

The V and J genes are TRBV28 and TRBJ1-5, with unresolved D. CDR1 is MDHEN, CDR2 SYDVKM, per germline. V lost 3 bases and J 7 bases, leaving 7 bases between the germline ends. The CDR3 contains 12 residues. The CDR3 spells CASSFPGQPQHF. In nucleotides, the CDR3 is TGTGCCAGCAGTTTTCCGGGCCAGCCCCAGCATTTT.

About this clone itself: The junction and the germline gene differ at one end; a read error may be behind it. This specimen includes other DNA sequences encoding the same CDR3. The V and J genes are TRBV4-1 and TRBJ2-3, with TRBD2 matching over 10 bases. CDR1 and CDR2 (germline): MGHRA, YSYEKL. CDR3 length: 15 residues. The CDR3 reads CASSQEAGGPDTQYF. The CDR3, as DNA: TGTGCCAGCAGCCAAGAAGCGGGGGGGCCAGATACGCAGTATTTT.

The chain joins TRBV27 to TRBJ1-2; D is perhaps TRBD1 (5 bases). Germline V gives CDR1 MNHEY, CDR2 SMNVEV (reference sequence). The CDR3 consists of 14 residues. V lost 3 bases and J 4 bases, leaving 12 bases between the germline ends. CDR3 region: CASSLRQGVYGYTF. As DNA, the CDR3 is TGTGCCAGCAGTTTGAGGCAGGGAGTCTATGGCTACACCTTC.

This sequence joins TRBV6-1 and TRBJ1-2, with D possibly being TRBD1 (5 bases). CDR1 is MNHNS, CDR2 SASEGT, per germline. V was trimmed by 6 bases and J by 4 bases, leaving 15 bases between them. This CDR3 region has 14 residues. DNA for the CDR3: TGTGCCAGCAGCCTGGCACAGGCGGGCTATGGCTACACCTTC. Encoded protein: CASSLAQAGYGYTF.

Remarks on this clone: The sample contains more than one DNA sequence encoding this CDR3. The gene calls are TRBV10-2 and TRBJ2-7, with 7 bases lining up with TRBD1. This CDR3 is built from 12 residues. V was pared by 8 bases and J by 1 base, with 2 bases of the junction left unmatched. The germline gives CDR1 WSHSY, CDR2 SAAADI. The CDR3 bases are TGCGCCAGCGGGACAGTTTCCTACGAGCAGTACTTC. It specifies CASGTVSYEQYF.

This chain connects TRBV28 to TRBJ1-5; D call uncertain. The CDR3 contains 15 residues. Germline V gene data show CDR1 as MDHEN and CDR2 as SYDVKM. Trimming took 1 base from V and 4 from J, leaving 11 bases between them. In DNA, the CDR3 is TGTGCCAGCAGTTTATCTCAGGTTTCGAATCAGCCCCAGCATTTT. This encodes CASSLSQVSNQPQHF.

DNA of the CDR3: TGTGCCAGCAGTTTCGACCAATCCTACGAGCAGTACTTC. Amino acids: CASSFDQSYEQYF. The genes are TRBV6-6 and TRBJ2-7, with D hard to call. Germline assignment: CDR1 MNHNY and CDR2 SVGAGI (reference sequence). The V end lost 4 bases, the J end lost 1 base, and 8 bases lay between the germline ends. The CDR3 is made up of 13 amino acids.

This clone was observed a single time. The V and J genes are TRBV7-9 and TRBJ1-2; TRBD1 might be the D (5 bases). Trimming stripped 5 bases from V and 10 bases from J, with 14 bases between. The CDR3 has 12 amino acids. Germline V lookup: CDR1 SEHNR, CDR2 FQNEAQ (reference sequence). CDR3 region: CASSDSGYNYTF. The CDR3 DNA sequence: TGTGCCAGCAGCGACTCAGGGTACAACTACACCTTC.

The chain carries TRBV5-1 and TRBJ1-1; D is unclear. V lost 1 base, J lost 11 bases, and 12 bases lay in between. Germline V lookup: CDR1 SGHRS, CDR2 YFSETQ. This CDR3 region has 12 residues. CDR3: CASSLNGVGAFF. DNA for the CDR3: TGCGCCAGCAGCTTGAATGGGGTTGGGGCTTTCTTT.

V usage is TRBV6-6 and J usage is TRBJ2-7; D is unresolved. CDR3 size: 13 residues. V was shortened by 8 bases and J by 3 bases, with 14 bases between the two germline ends. The germline CDR1 and CDR2 sequences are MNHNY and SVGAGI (reference sequence). The CDR3 DNA is TGTGCCAGCCAGATAGAGAGCCTCTACGAGCAGTACTTC. Translated, it gives CASQIESLYEQYF.

The rearrangement joins TRBV6-1 to TRBJ2-3, with TRBD2 matching over 10 bases. The CDR3 spans 15 residues. The J segment lost 1 base and the V segment lost 4 bases, leaving 2 bases of the junction unmatched. Germline V gene data show CDR1 as MNHNS and CDR2 as SASEGT. CDR3 sequence: CASSGLAGGTDTQYF. For the CDR3, the DNA is TGTGCCAGCAGTGGTCTAGCGGGGGGCACAGATACGCAGTATTTT.

The chain is built from TRBV7-3 and TRBJ2-5; D is perhaps TRBD1 or TRBD2 (5 bases each). The CDR3 length is 15 residues. Germline V gene sequence: CDR1 SGHTA, CDR2 FQGTGA. V lost 5 bases and J 1 base, leaving 14 bases between the germline ends. The CDR3 is CASSPTSGPQETQYF. CDR3 in DNA: TGTGCCAGCAGCCCGACTTCGGGGCCCCAAGAGACCCAGTACTTC.

This clone was observed a handful of times. The V gene is TRBV5-6, the J gene TRBJ1-1; D uncertain. This CDR3 is 14 amino acids long. V lost 2 bases and J 1 base, leaving 9 bases between the germline ends. Germline CDR1 reads SGHDT; CDR2 reads YYEEEE. CDR3 in amino acids: CASSFWGENTEAFF. The CDR3 DNA sequence: TGTGCCAGCAGCTTTTGGGGAGAGAACACTGAAGCTTTCTTT.

V usage is TRBV9 and J usage is TRBJ1-3; perhaps TRBD1 as D (5 bases). The CDR3 runs to 17 residues. Germline V lookup: CDR1 SGDLS, CDR2 YYNGEE. Trimming removed 4 bases at V and 0 bases at J, with 17 bases between. The CDR3 protein is CASSPMDGTLSGNTIYF. CDR3 bases: TGTGCCAGCAGCCCGATGGACGGGACCCTCTCTGGAAACACCATATATTTT.

The genes are TRBV4-1 and TRBJ2-5; D is perhaps TRBD1 or TRBD2 (6 bases each). Germline loops: CDR1 MGHRA, CDR2 YSYEKL. V dropped 1 base and J dropped 5 bases, with 17 bases sitting between them. The CDR3 spans 16 residues. CDR3 region: CASSQVYGGSEETQYF. CDR3 DNA sequence: TGCGCCAGCAGCCAAGTATACGGGGGCAGCGAGGAGACCCAGTACTTC.

The chain combines TRBV6-6 with TRBJ1-4; D is undetermined. V shed 0 bases and J shed 14 bases, with 13 bases lying between them. The CDR3 loop spans 13 amino acids. CDR1 and CDR2 (germline): MNHNY, SVGAGI (reference sequence). For the CDR3, the DNA is TGTGCCAGCAGTTACTCTGGGGTACGGTCGCTGTTTTTT. Translating it yields CASSYSGVRSLFF.

The rearrangement links TRBV9 to TRBJ2-7; possibly TRBD1 or TRBD2 for D (6 bases each). This CDR3 has 14 amino acids. Germline V gene lookup returns CDR1 SGDLS and CDR2 YYNGEE. Trimming removed 3 bases from V and 5 bases from J, with 15 bases in between. CDR3 nucleotide sequence: TGTGCCAGCAGCGCAACTTCGGGGGCTCACGAGCAGTACTTC. This translates into CASSATSGAHEQYF.